This T cell receptor (beta chain) was documented in a study of blood T cell repertoires in COVID-19. Study as a whole: Material from acute and convalescent COVID-19 was sourced from the United States, Italy and Spain. T cells, B-cell-depleted T cells, or PBMCs supplied cDNA or gDNA.

Germline V CDR1 and CDR2: MNHEY, SMNVEV (reference sequence). The V and J ends lost 6 bases and 12 bases respectively, with 21 bases between them. There are 14 residues in the CDR3. Seattle cases were enrolled at active infection and followed longitudinally. How the authors handled the data: From reference gene primer amplification, estimates of nucleated cell counts were derived. Method: immunoSEQ multiplex PCR; TCRdb's copy keeps in-frame clones and lacks some. V, J and clone size are taken as reported in that table, and D and trimming were inferred from the DNA itself. The table records some 360,000 clones, roughly 87% of them present only once.

The TCR originated in a woman in her fifties or sixties with COVID-19, enrolled during active disease. Specimen: peripheral blood. The chain is built from TRBV27 and TRBJ2-1; tentatively, D is TRBD1 (5 bases). The CDR3 DNA sequence: TGTGCCAGCAGGGGTCAGGGAAACCGGATGGGGCAGTTCTTC. This codes for CASRGQGNRMGQFF.